The 5 T cell receptor beta chains presented below share a single source sample, sequenced in a study of cytomegalovirus exposure and HLA in healthy donors. The PCR employed 60 Vbeta primers together with 13 Jbeta primers. TCRdb's copy holds only in-frame clones and misses some; the assay was immunoSEQ multiplex PCR. The sample has about 200,000 clones; around 83% are singletons. The sequencing input was PBMCs. These receptors originate from a girl aged 10 to 17 in good health and CMV-seronegative.

This clone was counted only a few times. DNA for the CDR3: TGTGCCTGGACCGGGGGGACTATTAACTATGGCTACACCTTC. It translates to CAWTGGTINYGYTF. V and J are TRBV30 and TRBJ1-2, with D maybe TRBD1 (5 bases). V lost 4 bases to trimming and J lost 1 base, with 13 bases between them. In germline, CDR1 is GTSNPN, CDR2 SVGIG (reference sequence). CDR3 length: 14 amino acids.

For this clone: A junction boundary mismatches the germline segment, possibly from a read error. The J gene is TRBJ1-2, the V gene TRBV19; D not resolved. From germline, CDR1 is LNHDA and CDR2 SQIVND (reference sequence). CDR3 length: 11 residues. DNA of the CDR3: TGTGCCAGTAGTCTAATGCGGGAGCTTTCATTC. Residues: CASSLMRELSF.

This chain links TRBV7-3 with TRBJ2-7; possible D gene TRBD2, 6 bases. CDR1 SGHTA and CDR2 FQGTGA come from the germline V gene. Trimming left V 2 bases short and J 3 bases short, with 23 bases between. This CDR3 comprises 18 residues. The CDR3 here is CASSLLGPGLNHYYEQYF. CDR3 sequence (DNA): TGTGCCAGCAGCTTACTAGGGCCGGGACTCAACCATTACTACGAGCAGTACTTC. The full variable domain, its missing parts supplied by reference TRBV7-3 and TRBJ2-7, is GAGVSQTPSNKVTEKGKYVELRCDPISGHTALYWYRQSLGQGPEFLIYFQGTGAADDSGLPNDRFFAVRPEGSVSTLKIQRTERGDSAVYLCASSLLGPGLNHYYEQYFGPGTRLTVT.

V and J are TRBV7-9 and TRBJ2-5, with D possibly matching TRBD2 (6 bases). The CDR3 has 16 residues. Per germline, CDR1 SEHNR and CDR2 FQNEAQ (reference sequence). V lost 5 bases to trimming and J lost 3 bases, with 19 bases between them. The CDR3 bases are TGTGCCAGCAGCCCCCCGACGGGGCGGGAAGAAGAGACCCAGTACTTC. Translating gives CASSPPTGREEETQYF.

The chain is built from TRBV28 and TRBJ1-1; maybe TRBD1 (5 bases). Trimming left V 6 bases short and J 1 base short, with 15 bases between. This CDR3 region has 15 residues. CDR1 and CDR2 (germline): MDHEN, SYDVKM. CDR3 sequence reads: CASRSAWGGNTEAFF. DNA of the CDR3: TGTGCCAGCAGATCCGCATGGGGGGGGAACACTGAAGCTTTCTTT.